The 25 T cell receptor beta chains below all came from one sample that was sequenced in a study of control samples from healthy donors and cancer patients. Here immunoSEQ multiplex PCR was the method, and the copy in TCRdb shows in-frame clones only, minus some. The sample lists over 150,000 clones, roughly 95% occurring once. The sample taken for sequencing was blood. The origin of the receptors is a woman aged 30 to 39 in good health.

The chain joins TRBV3-1 (or the pseudogene TRBV3-2) to TRBJ2-5, with 7 bases matching TRBD2. From germline, CDR1 is LGHDT and CDR2 YNNKEL (reference sequence). This CDR3 region has 17 residues. The V and J ends lost 4 bases and 5 bases, in that order; junction bases with no gene match: 16. The CDR3: CASSPPDDRTRGETQYF. CDR3 coding DNA: TGTGCCAGCAGCCCGCCAGACGATCGGACTAGAGGGGAGACCCAGTACTTC.

V is TRBV30 and J is TRBJ1-1; the D gene is possibly TRBD1 (5 bases). Trimming stripped 8 bases from V and 6 bases from J, with 16 bases between. CDR3 length: 12 amino acids. In germline, CDR1 is GTSNPN, CDR2 SVGIG (reference sequence). The CDR3 protein is CAHGGWRAEAFF. In DNA form, the CDR3 reads TGTGCCCACGGGGGGTGGAGGGCTGAAGCTTTCTTT.

V and J are TRBV6-5 and TRBJ2-2; tentatively, D is TRBD2 (5 bases). CDR1 is MNHEY, CDR2 SVGAGI, per germline. This CDR3 spans 14 amino acids. V was cut by 3 bases and J by 6 bases, with 11 bases left in between. The CDR3 is CASSYFGGAGELFF. CDR3 nucleotides: TGTGCCAGCAGTTATTTCGGAGGAGCCGGGGAGCTGTTTTTT.

This chain uses TRBV6-5 with TRBJ2-3; no reliable D call. The CDR3 spans 12 residues. V lost 7 bases, J lost 0 bases, and 5 bases lay in between. Germline loops: CDR1 MNHEY, CDR2 SVGAGI. CDR3 residues: CASKFSTDTQYF. Written as DNA, the CDR3 is TGTGCCAGCAAGTTCAGCACAGATACGCAGTATTTT.

The chain carries TRBV6-6 and TRBJ1-2, with D uncertain. CDR1 is MNHNY, CDR2 SVGAGI, per germline (reference sequence). Trimming removed 5 bases at V and 5 bases at J, with 9 bases between. The CDR3 length is 12 residues. The CDR3 nucleotides are TGTGCCAGCAGTAGTTCAGGTTATGGCTACACCTTC. It encodes CASSSSGYGYTF.

V and J are TRBV5-6 and TRBJ2-1, with D unresolved. Trimming shortened V by 0 bases and J by 4 bases, and 11 bases separated the two germline ends. The V gene's germline CDR1 is SGHDT and CDR2 YYEEEE. The CDR3 length is 15 residues. The CDR3 loop is CASSLERHAYNEQFF. The CDR3 nucleotides read TGTGCCAGCAGCTTGGAGAGGCATGCGTACAATGAGCAGTTCTTC.

Turning to this clone: The sample has other DNA sequences that encode this CDR3 too. The V and J genes are TRBV11-3 and TRBJ2-1; 8 bases are a match to TRBD2. V lost 3 bases, J lost 5 bases, and 0 bases stayed unmatched. Germline V gene data show CDR1 as SGHNT and CDR2 as YENEEA. The CDR3 runs to 13 residues. Here the CDR3 DNA reads TGTGCCAGCAGCTTGCGGGGGGACAATGAGCAGTTCTTC. Translation: CASSLRGDNEQFF.

The V call is TRBV6-4, the J call TRBJ1-5; 7 bases are a match to TRBD1. Germline V CDR1 and CDR2: MRHNA, SNTAGT. V trimming: 3 bases; J trimming: 7 bases; junction bases outside the gene matches: 3. CDR3 length: 13 amino acids. The CDR3 spells CASSEGTAQPQHF. The DNA of the CDR3 is TGTGCCAGCAGTGAGGGGACAGCCCAGCCCCAGCATTTT.

As for this clone: The same CDR3 is also encoded by other DNA sequences in this sample. The rearrangement uses TRBV9 and TRBJ2-3, with D unresolved. The length of the CDR3 is 13 residues. Looked up from germline, CDR1 is SGDLS and CDR2 is YYNGEE. V shed 2 bases and J shed 1 base, with 5 bases lying between them. The CDR3 reads CASSVKGTDTQYF. In DNA, the CDR3 is TGTGCCAGCAGCGTTAAAGGCACAGATACGCAGTATTTT.

The chain joins TRBV9 to TRBJ2-7; tentative D call: TRBD2 (6 bases). From germline, CDR1 is SGDLS and CDR2 YYNGEE. This CDR3 comprises 14 residues. Trimming took off 1 base at V and 6 bases at J, with 14 bases between the two ends. In nucleotides, the CDR3 is TGTGCCAGCAGCGTAAGACTACTCGGGGGCGAGCAGTACTTC. This encodes CASSVRLLGGEQYF.

As for this clone: Other DNA sequences within the sample encode an identical CDR3. This chain uses TRBV6-2 or TRBV6-3 with TRBJ1-1; maybe TRBD1 (5 bases). CDR3 length: 15 residues. CDR1 is MNHEY, CDR2 SVGEGT, per germline. V lost 5 bases to trimming and J lost 4 bases, with 17 bases between them. Here the CDR3 reads CASSKRGDGRTEAFF. DNA for the CDR3: TGTGCCAGCAGTAAACGGGGGGACGGTCGCACTGAAGCTTTCTTT.

The chain uses TRBV5-1 and TRBJ2-1, with 7 bases that match TRBD2. This CDR3 is built from 14 residues. Germline loops: CDR1 SGHRS, CDR2 YFSETQ. V was pared by 3 bases and J by 7 bases, with 7 bases of the junction left unmatched. CDR3 residues: CASSSLWRENEQFF. CDR3 nucleotides: TGCGCCAGCAGCTCTTTATGGCGGGAGAATGAGCAGTTCTTC.

The V and J genes are TRBV5-1 and TRBJ2-2; D uncertain. The V and J ends lost 0 bases and 3 bases respectively, with 12 bases between them. The germline V gene encodes CDR1 SGHRS and CDR2 YFSETQ. The CDR3 totals 16 residues. CDR3 region: CASSLESAAYTGELFF. DNA of the CDR3: TGCGCCAGCAGCTTGGAATCGGCTGCCTACACCGGGGAGCTGTTTTTT.

The chain uses TRBV6-6 and TRBJ1-6; 7 positions agree with TRBD1. The CDR3 totals 16 residues. Germline V gene sequence: CDR1 MNHNY, CDR2 SVGAGI (reference sequence). V gave up 5 bases and J gave up 0 bases; unmatched junction bases: 4. In DNA form, the CDR3 reads TGTGCCAGCAGTCGACAGGGCCCCTCCTATAATTCACCCCTCCACTTT. Translation gives CASSRQGPSYNSPLHF.

The chain couples TRBV19 to TRBJ1-1, with a possible D match to TRBD1 (5 bases). The CDR3 extends over 14 amino acids. Trimming shortened V by 5 bases and J by 10 bases, and 20 bases separated the two germline ends. The germline V gene encodes CDR1 LNHDA and CDR2 SQIVND (reference sequence). The CDR3 DNA reads as TGTGCCAGTAGTGCCGACAGAATTAGTATTGCAGCTTTCTTT. It translates to CASSADRISIAAFF.

The chain joins TRBV5-1 to TRBJ2-3; D remains unclear. The V and J ends lost 2 bases and 6 bases respectively, with 4 bases between them. The CDR3 runs 11 residues. The V gene's germline CDR1 is SGHRS and CDR2 YFSETQ. The CDR3 DNA reads TGCGCCAGCAGCTTTGTTGATACGCAGTATTTT. Residues: CASSFVDTQYF.

In DNA form, the CDR3 reads TGTGCCAGCAGCCAAGAGACAGGGGGCTGGGAAAAACTGTTTTTT. This translates into CASSQETGGWEKLFF. The rearrangement links TRBV4-2 to TRBJ1-4; TRBD1 matches at 10 bases. V lost 0 bases to trimming and J lost 8 bases; unmatched junction nucleotides: 3. The CDR3 runs 15 residues. The germline CDR1 and CDR2 sequences are LGHNA and YNFKEQ.

This sequence joins TRBV27 and TRBJ2-3; no clear D gene. V lost 6 bases, J lost 8 bases, and 12 bases lay in between. This CDR3 spans 12 amino acids. In germline, CDR1 is MNHEY, CDR2 SMNVEV (reference sequence). In DNA form, the CDR3 reads TGTGCCAGCAGCTCCCCCGCACGTACGCAGTATTTT. This encodes CASSSPARTQYF.

This chain connects TRBV2 to TRBJ1-5; no clear D. The germline V and J ends were trimmed by 9 bases and 0 bases, with 9 bases remaining between them. The germline CDR1 and CDR2 sequences are SNHLY and FYNNEI. The CDR3 runs 13 residues. As DNA, the CDR3 is TGTGCCAGTAGGAGTTTTAGCAATCAGCCCCAGCATTTT. It translates to CASRSFSNQPQHF.

V gene TRBV6-5 combines with J gene TRBJ1-2; 8 bases line up with TRBD1. CDR3 length: 13 amino acids. V shed 10 bases and J 5 bases; nucleotides not matched to a gene: 9. The germline gives CDR1 MNHEY, CDR2 SVGAGI. This CDR3 is CATRQGSMYGYTF. The CDR3 DNA follows: TGTGCCACTCGACAGGGGAGTATGTATGGCTACACCTTC.

This chain uses TRBV19 with TRBJ1-4; D remains unclear. Deletions cut 4 bases from V and 0 bases from J, with 9 bases between. This CDR3 is built from 15 residues. Germline V gives CDR1 LNHDA, CDR2 SQIVND (reference sequence). This chain's CDR3 is CASSTDGTTNEKLFF. Here the CDR3 DNA reads TGTGCCAGTAGTACGGACGGTACAACTAATGAAAAACTGTTTTTT. The full variable domain, completed using reference TRBV19 and TRBJ1-4, is DGGITQSPKYLFRKEGQNVTLSCEQNLNHDAMYWYRQDPGQGLRLIYYSQIVNDFQKGDIAEGYSVSREKKESFPLTVTSAQKNPTAFYLCASSTDGTTNEKLFFGSGTQLSVL.

The chain is built from TRBV27 and TRBJ2-7, with D possibly TRBD1 on 6 matching bases. Trimming pared 1 base from V and 3 bases from J, leaving 13 bases between. The CDR3 spans 15 residues. Germline loops: CDR1 MNHEY, CDR2 SMNVEV (reference sequence). The CDR3 bases are TGTGCCAGCAGTTTATTTTCGGACAGATACTACGAGCAGTACTTC. This translates into CASSLFSDRYYEQYF.

The chain is built from TRBV5-1 and TRBJ2-3; the match to TRBD2 covers 9 bases. The CDR3 consists of 14 residues. Germline V gene sequence: CDR1 SGHRS, CDR2 YFSETQ. Trimming at V came to 3 bases and at J to 3 bases, leaving 2 bases not matched to a gene. The DNA of the CDR3 is TGCGCCAGCAGCTGGGGACTAGCAACAGATACGCAGTATTTT. It encodes CASSWGLATDTQYF.

In DNA, the CDR3 is TGTGCCAGCAGAGATAGTAACTATGGCTACACCTTC. Its translation: CASRDSNYGYTF. The chain is built from TRBV6-5 and TRBJ1-2; the D is unclear. CDR1 is MNHEY, CDR2 SVGAGI, per germline. The V end lost 6 bases, the J end lost 1 base, and 6 bases lay between the germline ends. CDR3 size: 12 residues.

J is TRBJ2-2 and V is TRBV27; 9 bases are a match to TRBD2. Germline CDR1 is MNHEY and CDR2 is SMNVEV (reference sequence). V lost 4 bases and J lost 0; bases outside the gene matches: 3. The CDR3 is made up of 16 amino acids. The CDR3 DNA follows: TGTGCCAGCAGTTCTCGGACTAGCGCGAACACCGGGGAGCTGTTTTTT. This gives the protein CASSSRTSANTGELFF.